These T cell receptor beta chains were read from a single sample in a study of T-cell memory formation after mild COVID-19. TCRdb passed the 5' RACE reads through MiXCR, listing each CDR3 protein once. This table holds 400,000 or so distinct CDR3 sequences, roughly 21% found once. The sequenced material came from PBMCs or a T cell subset sorted from them (not recorded which). The receptor source for this set is an adult woman who had mild COVID-19 (a few samples of this study predate the infection). Cell type and time point are not known. CDR3s leave out the opening cysteine and the closing phenylalanine or tryptophan. The D gene is left open where the match is weak.

CDR3 protein: ASSSSTTQLLYNEQF
D gene: NA
J gene: TRBJ2-1
V gene: TRBV6-5

CDR3 protein: ASSPLLLGTSRPYNEQF
D gene: TRBD2
J gene: TRBJ2-1
V gene: TRBV11-2

CDR3 protein: ASSYGGTGGTEAF
D gene: NA
J gene: TRBJ1-1
V gene: TRBV6-2/TRBV6-3

CDR3 protein: ASSLRDRVTEAF
D gene: TRBD1
J gene: TRBJ1-1
V gene: TRBV12-3/TRBV12-4

CDR3 protein: ASSRGRNQQETQY
D gene: NA
J gene: TRBJ2-5
V gene: TRBV5-6

CDR3 protein: ASSARQDANTGELF
D gene: NA
J gene: TRBJ2-2
V gene: TRBV9

CDR3 protein: ASSLAGRHDQPQH
D gene: NA
J gene: TRBJ1-5
V gene: TRBV7-6

CDR3 protein: ASSQDPHREETQY
D gene: NA
J gene: TRBJ2-5
V gene: TRBV4-1

CDR3 protein: ATSAYRDRGNEQF
D gene: TRBD1
J gene: TRBJ2-1
V gene: TRBV24-1

CDR3 protein: ASSLVSLSSGANVLT
D gene: NA
J gene: TRBJ2-6
V gene: TRBV5-1

CDR3 protein: ASSHRQGATAGELF
D gene: TRBD1
J gene: TRBJ2-2
V gene: TRBV5-5

CDR3 protein: ATSAAGSGELF
D gene: NA
J gene: TRBJ2-2
V gene: TRBV24-1

CDR3 protein: ASSLSAATGGYNEQF
D gene: TRBD1
J gene: TRBJ2-1
V gene: TRBV27

CDR3 protein: ATSSFGGTQY
D gene: NA
J gene: TRBJ2-5
V gene: TRBV15

CDR3 protein: NYRGPSNYGYT
D gene: TRBD1
J gene: TRBJ1-2
V gene: TRBV20-1

CDR3 protein: ASSPARKNIQY
D gene: NA
J gene: TRBJ2-4
V gene: TRBV18

CDR3 protein: ASSRTSGGPLGETQY
D gene: TRBD2
J gene: TRBJ2-5
V gene: TRBV12-3/TRBV12-4

CDR3 protein: SARAIAGGSEQY
D gene: TRBD2
J gene: TRBJ2-7
V gene: TRBV20-1

CDR3 protein: ASSAKTGTRPDTQY
D gene: NA
J gene: TRBJ2-3
V gene: TRBV7-9

CDR3 protein: ASSLVWLAGDPDTQY
D gene: TRBD2
J gene: TRBJ2-3
V gene: TRBV7-2

CDR3 protein: ASSPPQPNNEQF
D gene: NA
J gene: TRBJ2-1
V gene: TRBV18

CDR3 protein: ASSPRQTRAYNEQF
D gene: NA
J gene: TRBJ2-1
V gene: TRBV7-9

CDR3 protein: SVEGTRETQY
D gene: NA
J gene: TRBJ2-5
V gene: TRBV29-1

CDR3 protein: ASSPIGLRADEQF
D gene: NA
J gene: TRBJ2-1
V gene: TRBV7-6

CDR3 protein: AWSGLLHHEQF
D gene: NA
J gene: TRBJ2-1
V gene: TRBV30

CDR3 protein: ASSVPGLNKGGRRSIGELF
D gene: TRBD2
J gene: TRBJ2-2
V gene: TRBV2

CDR3 protein: SVEWGYEQY
D gene: NA
J gene: TRBJ2-7
V gene: TRBV29-1

CDR3 protein: ALGGGQETQY
D gene: NA
J gene: TRBJ2-5
V gene: TRBV7-9

CDR3 protein: ASEGTGGDTQY
D gene: TRBD1
J gene: TRBJ2-3
V gene: TRBV2

CDR3 protein: ATYRARSGDTQY
D gene: NA
J gene: TRBJ2-3
V gene: TRBV6-5

CDR3 protein: SAKKPGRAYNEQF
D gene: NA
J gene: TRBJ2-1
V gene: TRBV20-1

CDR3 protein: SARRQPGTDTQY
D gene: NA
J gene: TRBJ2-3
V gene: TRBV20-1

CDR3 protein: ASSSGLAGITGELF
D gene: TRBD2
J gene: TRBJ2-2
V gene: TRBV12-3/TRBV12-4

CDR3 protein: ASSYPNSGRSSYEQY
D gene: TRBD2
J gene: TRBJ2-7
V gene: TRBV6-6

CDR3 protein: ASSAGHYGYT
D gene: NA
J gene: TRBJ1-2
V gene: TRBV6-1

CDR3 protein: ASSYSKEGDQVKNIQY
D gene: NA
J gene: TRBJ2-4
V gene: TRBV6-6

CDR3 protein: ASSRDSEETQY
D gene: TRBD1
J gene: TRBJ2-5
V gene: TRBV12-3/TRBV12-4

CDR3 protein: ASSSRTGTRTQY
D gene: TRBD1
J gene: TRBJ2-5
V gene: TRBV7-8

CDR3 protein: ASREQSYEQY
D gene: NA
J gene: TRBJ2-7
V gene: TRBV7-9

CDR3 protein: ASSPRGVGNQPQH
D gene: NA
J gene: TRBJ1-5
V gene: TRBV18